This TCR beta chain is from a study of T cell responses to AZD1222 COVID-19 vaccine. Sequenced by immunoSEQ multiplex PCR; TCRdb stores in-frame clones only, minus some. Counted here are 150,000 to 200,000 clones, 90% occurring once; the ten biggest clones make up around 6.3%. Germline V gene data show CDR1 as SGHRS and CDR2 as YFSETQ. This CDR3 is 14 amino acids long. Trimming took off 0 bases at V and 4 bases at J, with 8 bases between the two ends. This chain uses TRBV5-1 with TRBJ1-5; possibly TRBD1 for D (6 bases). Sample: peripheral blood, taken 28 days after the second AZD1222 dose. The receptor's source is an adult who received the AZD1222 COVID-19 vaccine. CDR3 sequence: CASSLGTENQPQHF. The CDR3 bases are TGCGCCAGCAGCTTGGGGACAGAAAATCAGCCCCAGCATTTT. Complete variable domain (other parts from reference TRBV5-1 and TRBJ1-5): KAGVTQTPRYLIKTRGQQVTLSCSPISGHRSVSWYQQTPGQGLQFLFEYFSETQRNKGNFPGRFSGRQFSNSRSEMNVSTLELGDSALYLCASSLGTENQPQHFGDGTRLSIL.